The rows below give T cell receptor beta chains drawn from one sample of a study of T cells in Graves' hyperthyroidism and ophthalmopathy. A single record per CDR3 protein comes from TCRdb applying MiXCR to the multiplex PCR reads. The sample consists of about 610,000 distinct CDR3 sequences, around 45% of them appearing once. The sample was peripheral blood or thyroid tissue (not recorded which). The source is a young woman with Graves' hyperthyroidism. Each CDR3 is given with its conserved first and last residue.

V	length	J	CDR3
TRBV20-1	15	TRBJ2-3	CSARVRAASTDTQYF
TRBV7-9	16	TRBJ1-2	CASSLGGQGINYGYTF
TRBV7-3	12	TRBJ2-7	CAISTGEGEQYF
TRBV6-1	16	TRBJ2-2	CASSGLAGGPTGELFF
TRBV9	13	TRBJ1-4	CASSVDSPGKLFF
TRBV6-5	13	TRBJ1-4	CASRPNAGEKLFF
TRBV12-3/TRBV12-4	15	TRBJ1-2	CASSLQGQSNYGYTF
TRBV7-7	15	TRBJ2-2	CASSYVSLFTGELFF
TRBV19	20	TRBJ1-5	CASSPDRLMNTGEVNQPQHF
TRBV20-1	14	TRBJ2-7	CSVSPGSSGYEQYF
TRBV20-1	14	TRBJ2-5	CSARDLRGDTTQYF
TRBV10-3	16	TRBJ1-5	CAVAGGSNYSNQPQHF
TRBV19	14	TRBJ1-2	CASRRGSGGIGYTF
TRBV5-1	15	TRBJ2-7	CASSLALAGGDEQYF
TRBV9	16	TRBJ2-3	CASSVVGGMGTDTQYF
TRBV7-9	12	TRBJ1-3	CASSSTGDTIYF
TRBV27	13	TRBJ2-7	CASSEREHYEQYF
TRBV24-1	16	TRBJ2-6	CATSARGAPGANVLTF
TRBV20-1	14	TRBJ2-5	CSAGGQGSEETQYF
TRBV7-9	21	TRBJ2-6	CASSSAEPGQGKLFGANVLTF
TRBV2	14	TRBJ1-2	CASSEAGDRGGYTF
TRBV19	14	TRBJ2-6	CASRPGPGANVLTF
TRBV7-8	15	TRBJ1-4	CASSPEWATNKKLFF
TRBV11-2	18	TRBJ2-2	CASSLERGLAEYTGELFF
TRBV12-5	14	TRBJ1-4	CASGYGTTGEKLFF
TRBV6-5	16	TRBJ2-5	CASSPQASWIQETQYF
TRBV20-1	14	TRBJ2-7	CSARDRTSSYEQYF
TRBV27	13	TRBJ1-2	CASSIWTGYGYTF
TRBV6-6	17	TRBJ1-5	CASRGLGTGVRNQPQHF
TRBV6-1	11	TRBJ2-7	CASGPTYEQYF
TRBV4-3	17	TRBJ2-3	CASSQDFGGLATDTQYF
TRBV15	15	TRBJ1-4	CATSDRDRGPEKLFF
TRBV5-5	12	TRBJ1-5	CASRFDQGSLHF
TRBV7-3	15	TRBJ2-1	CASSPIAGVSNEQFF
TRBV7-3	14	TRBJ2-7	CASSLIGQGGEQYF
TRBV4-1	15	TRBJ1-5	CASSQPWAVNQPQHF
TRBV7-2	18	TRBJ2-6	CASSLGWGVDPGANVLTF
TRBV7-3	14	TRBJ2-5	CASSPGLETETQYF
TRBV7-2	18	-	CASSLRLAGSSLGNEQFF
TRBV10-3	14	TRBJ2-7	CAISLLAGDYKQYF
TRBV4-3	15	TRBJ1-1	CASSQGVWAATEAFF
TRBV2	12	TRBJ1-1	CASSGYDTEAFF
TRBV19	11	TRBJ2-7	CASSNYYEQYF
TRBV27	15	TRBJ1-5	CASSPGGDGVQPQHF
TRBV7-2	18	TRBJ2-7	CASSLERPGRESPYEQYF
TRBV12-3/TRBV12-4	13	TRBJ2-7	CASSLRAGREQYF
TRBV12-3/TRBV12-4	15	TRBJ1-1	CASSTGLGEGTEAFF
TRBV3-1	16	TRBJ2-7	CASSHSGRPLSYEQYF
TRBV29-1	13	TRBJ2-5	CSARLAGGETQYF
TRBV15	13	TRBJ1-5	CATSIAQGQPQHF
TRBV6-1	13	TRBJ1-5	CASREQINQPQHF
TRBV10-1	15	TRBJ1-1	CASSTGGRMNTEAFF
TRBV6-2/TRBV6-3	11	TRBJ1-5	CASSYFGIQHF
TRBV24-1	12	TRBJ2-7	CATRGQAGEQYF
TRBV12-3/TRBV12-4	15	TRBJ2-5	CASSFGGYNGETQYF
TRBV19	14	TRBJ2-2	CASTTSGSSGELFF
TRBV20-1	13	TRBJ2-7	CSALAGGPYEQYF
TRBV27	14	TRBJ2-7	CASSTLDTGYEQYF